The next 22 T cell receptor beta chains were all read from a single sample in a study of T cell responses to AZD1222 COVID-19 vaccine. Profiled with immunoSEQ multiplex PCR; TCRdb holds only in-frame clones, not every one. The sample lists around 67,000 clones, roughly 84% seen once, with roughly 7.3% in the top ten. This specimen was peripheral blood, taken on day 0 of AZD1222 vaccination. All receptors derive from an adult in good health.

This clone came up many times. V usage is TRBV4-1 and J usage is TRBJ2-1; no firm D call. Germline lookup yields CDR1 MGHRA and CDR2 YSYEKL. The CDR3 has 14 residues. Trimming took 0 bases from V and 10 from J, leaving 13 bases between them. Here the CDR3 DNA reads TGCGCCAGCAGCCAAGATCCTTTTTGGGGAGAGCAGTTCTTC. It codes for CASSQDPFWGEQFF.

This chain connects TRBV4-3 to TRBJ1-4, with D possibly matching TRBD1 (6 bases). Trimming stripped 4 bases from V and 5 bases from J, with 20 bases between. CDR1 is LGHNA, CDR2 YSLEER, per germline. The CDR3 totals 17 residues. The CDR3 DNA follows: TGCGCCAGCAGCCGATTAACCGGGACACCGAAGAATGAAAAACTGTTTTTT. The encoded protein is CASSRLTGTPKNEKLFF.

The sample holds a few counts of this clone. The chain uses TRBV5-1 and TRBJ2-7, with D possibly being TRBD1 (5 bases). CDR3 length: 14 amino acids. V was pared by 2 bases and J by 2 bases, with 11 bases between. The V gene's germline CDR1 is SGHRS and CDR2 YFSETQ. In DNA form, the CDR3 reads TGCGCCAGCAGCTTCCAGCAGGGCGCCTACGAGCAGTACTTC. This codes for CASSFQQGAYEQYF.

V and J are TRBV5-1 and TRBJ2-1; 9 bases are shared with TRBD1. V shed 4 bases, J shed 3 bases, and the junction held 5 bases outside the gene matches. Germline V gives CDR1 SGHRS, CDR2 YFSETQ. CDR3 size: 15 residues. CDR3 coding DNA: TGCGCCAGCAGCCTGGGACAGGGACGCTACAATGAGCAGTTCTTC. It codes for CASSLGQGRYNEQFF.

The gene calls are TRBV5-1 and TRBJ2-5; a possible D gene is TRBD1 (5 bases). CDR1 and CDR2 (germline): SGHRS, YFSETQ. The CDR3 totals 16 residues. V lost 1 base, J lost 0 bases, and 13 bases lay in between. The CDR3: CASSLRQGSYQETQYF. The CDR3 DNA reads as TGCGCCAGCAGCTTGCGGCAGGGTTCGTACCAAGAGACCCAGTACTTC.

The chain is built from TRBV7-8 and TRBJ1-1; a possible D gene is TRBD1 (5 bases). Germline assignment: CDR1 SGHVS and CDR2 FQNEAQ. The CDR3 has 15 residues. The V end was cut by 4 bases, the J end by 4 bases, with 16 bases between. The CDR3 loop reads CASSYGREGITEAFF. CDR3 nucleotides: TGTGCCAGCAGCTACGGCAGGGAGGGTATCACTGAAGCTTTCTTT.

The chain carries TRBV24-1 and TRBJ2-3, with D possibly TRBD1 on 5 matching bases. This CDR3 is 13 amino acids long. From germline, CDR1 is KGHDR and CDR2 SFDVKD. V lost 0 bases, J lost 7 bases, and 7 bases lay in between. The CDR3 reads CATSDLRGNTQYF. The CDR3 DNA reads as TGTGCCACCAGTGATTTGAGGGGAAATACGCAGTATTTT.

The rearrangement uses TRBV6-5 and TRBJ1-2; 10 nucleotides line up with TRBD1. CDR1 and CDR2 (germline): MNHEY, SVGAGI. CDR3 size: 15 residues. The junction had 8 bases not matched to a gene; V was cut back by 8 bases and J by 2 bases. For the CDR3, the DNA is TGTGCCAGCCAAAACGGACAGGGGGAAAACTATGGCTACACCTTC. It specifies CASQNGQGENYGYTF.

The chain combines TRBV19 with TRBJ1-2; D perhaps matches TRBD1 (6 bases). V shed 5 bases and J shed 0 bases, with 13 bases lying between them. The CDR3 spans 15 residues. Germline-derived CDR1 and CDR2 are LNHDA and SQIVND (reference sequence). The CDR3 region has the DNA TGTGCCAGTAGTGAACAGGGACAAGCTAACTATGGCTACACCTTC. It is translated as CASSEQGQANYGYTF.

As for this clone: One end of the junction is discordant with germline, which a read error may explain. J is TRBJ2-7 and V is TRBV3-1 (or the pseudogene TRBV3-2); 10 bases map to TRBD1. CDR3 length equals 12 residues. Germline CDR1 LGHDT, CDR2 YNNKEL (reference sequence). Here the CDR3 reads CASSRSGQGPHF. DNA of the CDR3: TGTGCCAGCAGCAGATCGGGACAGGGGCCCCACTTC.

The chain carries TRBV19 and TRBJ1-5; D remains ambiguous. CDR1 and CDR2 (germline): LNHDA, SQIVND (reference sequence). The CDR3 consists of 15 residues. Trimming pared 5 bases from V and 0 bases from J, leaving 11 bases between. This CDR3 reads CASSQGPYSNQPQHF. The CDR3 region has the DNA TGTGCCAGTAGTCAAGGACCATATAGCAATCAGCCCCAGCATTTT.

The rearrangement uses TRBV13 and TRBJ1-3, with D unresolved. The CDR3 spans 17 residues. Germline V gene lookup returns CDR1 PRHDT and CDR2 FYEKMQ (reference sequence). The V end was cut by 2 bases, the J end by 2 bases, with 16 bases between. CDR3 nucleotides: TGTGCCAGCAGCTTAAGGAGGGATGCAGTAGCTGGAAACACCATATATTTT. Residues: CASSLRRDAVAGNTIYF.

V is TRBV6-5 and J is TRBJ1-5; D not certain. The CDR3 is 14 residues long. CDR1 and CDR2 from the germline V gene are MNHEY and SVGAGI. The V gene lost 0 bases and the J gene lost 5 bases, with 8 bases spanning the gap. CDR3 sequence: CASSYSGPYQPQHF. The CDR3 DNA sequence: TGTGCCAGCAGTTACTCAGGGCCATATCAGCCCCAGCATTTT.

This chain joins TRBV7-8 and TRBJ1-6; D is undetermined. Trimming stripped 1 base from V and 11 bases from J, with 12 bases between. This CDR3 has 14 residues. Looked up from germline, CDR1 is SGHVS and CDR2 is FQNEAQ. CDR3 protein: CASSLGALGTPLHF. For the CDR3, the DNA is TGTGCCAGCAGCTTAGGGGCCCTCGGGACACCCCTCCACTTT.

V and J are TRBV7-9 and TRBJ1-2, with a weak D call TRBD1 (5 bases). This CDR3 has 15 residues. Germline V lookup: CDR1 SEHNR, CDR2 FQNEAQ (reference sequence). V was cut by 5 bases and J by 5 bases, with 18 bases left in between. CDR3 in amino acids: CASSPGGRERYGYTF. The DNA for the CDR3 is TGTGCCAGCAGCCCGGGGGGACGGGAAAGATATGGCTACACCTTC.

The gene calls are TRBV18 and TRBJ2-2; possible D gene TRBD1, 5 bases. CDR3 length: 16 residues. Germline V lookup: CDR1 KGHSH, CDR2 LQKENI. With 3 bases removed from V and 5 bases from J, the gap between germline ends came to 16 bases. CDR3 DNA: TGTGCCAGCTCACCTGGAGAAGGGGCGCCGACCGGGGAGCTGTTTTTT. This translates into CASSPGEGAPTGELFF.

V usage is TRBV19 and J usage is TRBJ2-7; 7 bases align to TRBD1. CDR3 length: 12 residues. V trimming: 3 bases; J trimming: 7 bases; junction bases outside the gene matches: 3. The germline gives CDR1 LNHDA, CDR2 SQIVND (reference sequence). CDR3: CASSMIQGEQYF. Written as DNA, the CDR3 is TGTGCCAGTAGTATGATACAGGGGGAGCAGTACTTC.

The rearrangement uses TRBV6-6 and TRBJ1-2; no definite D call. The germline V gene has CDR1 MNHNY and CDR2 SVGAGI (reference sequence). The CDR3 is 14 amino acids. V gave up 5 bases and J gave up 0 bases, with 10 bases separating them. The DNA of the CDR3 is TGTGCCAGCAGTCCAGCTCCTGCTAACTATGGCTACACCTTC. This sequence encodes CASSPAPANYGYTF.

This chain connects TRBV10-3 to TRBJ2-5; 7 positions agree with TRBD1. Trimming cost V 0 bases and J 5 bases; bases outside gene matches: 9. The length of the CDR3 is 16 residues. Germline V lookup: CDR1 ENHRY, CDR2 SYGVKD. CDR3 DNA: TGTGCCATCAGTGAGTCGAGGACAGGTCGGTCGGAGACCCAGTACTTC. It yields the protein CAISESRTGRSETQYF.

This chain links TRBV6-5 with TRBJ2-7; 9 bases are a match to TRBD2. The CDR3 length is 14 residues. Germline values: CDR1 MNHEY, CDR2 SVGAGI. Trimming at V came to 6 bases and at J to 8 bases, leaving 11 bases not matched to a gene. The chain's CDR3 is CASSSWASGEKQYF. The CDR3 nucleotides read TGTGCCAGCAGCTCCTGGGCTAGCGGGGAAAAGCAGTACTTC.

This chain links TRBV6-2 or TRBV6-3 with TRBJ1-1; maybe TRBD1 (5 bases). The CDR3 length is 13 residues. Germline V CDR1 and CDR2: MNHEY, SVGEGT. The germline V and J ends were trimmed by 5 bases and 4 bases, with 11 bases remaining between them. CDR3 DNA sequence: TGTGCCAGCAGTCCGATGGGGGGCACTGAAGCTTTCTTT. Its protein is CASSPMGGTEAFF.

The CDR3 nucleotides read TGTGCCAGCGGGGCATGGAATTCACCCCTCCACTTT. This gives the protein CASGAWNSPLHF. The rearrangement uses TRBV9 and TRBJ1-6, with a weak D call TRBD1 (5 bases). Germline V gene data show CDR1 as SGDLS and CDR2 as YYNGEE. The CDR3 extends over 12 amino acids. The V gene lost 7 bases and the J gene lost 7 bases, with 9 bases spanning the gap.